Below, 30 T cell receptor beta chains from the same sample are listed, as sequenced in a study of Ad26.COV2.S vaccination and SARS-CoV-2 variants. Repertoires were generated with immunoSEQ multiplex PCR, while TCRdb's copy carries only in-frame clones and drops some. The sample lists around 450,000 clones, 88% occurring once. Sample treatment: over 15 received Ad26.COV2.S at low or high dose, single or two shots; several received placebo; per-sample allocation not given. On day 63 after the first injection, vaccine and placebo recipients gave samples. Sequences were derived from peripheral blood, sampled in a trial of Ad26.COV2.S vaccine versus placebo. The origin of the receptors is a person aged 18-60 years who received the Ad26.COV2.S COVID-19 vaccine or a placebo.

V usage is TRBV9 and J usage is TRBJ2-7; 9 nucleotides align to TRBD1. V shed 2 bases, J shed 5 bases, and the junction held 2 bases outside the gene matches. CDR1 and CDR2 from the germline V gene are SGDLS and YYNGEE. The CDR3 contains 13 residues. The CDR3 sequence is CASSVGTGNEQYF. The DNA of the CDR3 is TGTGCCAGCAGCGTGGGGACAGGGAACGAGCAGTACTTC.

This clone was seen a single time. The V gene is TRBV28, the J gene TRBJ2-7; 12 nucleotides line up with TRBD1. Germline-derived CDR1 and CDR2 are MDHEN and SYDVKM. V trimming: 7 bases; J trimming: 5 bases; junction bases outside the gene matches: 12. This CDR3 has 16 residues. The CDR3 nucleotides are TGTGCCAGCACCTCGCCCGGGACAGGGGGCTTCAACGAGCAGTACTTC. The encoded protein is CASTSPGTGGFNEQYF.

This clone was detected many times. The chain is built from TRBV6-5 and TRBJ1-1; D not certain. Between the trimmed V and J ends, which lost 8 bases and 5 bases, there was a span of 9 bases. CDR1 and CDR2 from the germline V gene are MNHEY and SVGAGI. The length of the CDR3 is 11 residues. CDR3 sequence: CASDGGTEAFF. The DNA of the CDR3 is TGTGCCAGCGACGGTGGGACTGAAGCTTTCTTT.

The chain links TRBV2 to TRBJ2-1; D perhaps matches TRBD2 (7 bases). The CDR3 is 14 amino acids. Trimming removed 5 bases at V and 7 bases at J, with 15 bases between. Germline assignment: CDR1 SNHLY and CDR2 FYNNEI. CDR3 sequence reads: CASSLRGGRNEQFF. CDR3 DNA sequence: TGTGCCAGCAGTCTGAGGGGGGGCAGGAATGAGCAGTTCTTC.

The chain combines TRBV11-2 with TRBJ1-2, with D hard to call. The CDR3 covers 14 residues. Germline CDR1 SGHAT, CDR2 FQNNGV. V was trimmed by 5 bases and J by 7 bases, leaving 17 bases between them. CDR3 loop: CASSLRPGEGGYTF. CDR3 DNA sequence: TGTGCCAGCAGCCTGAGACCGGGCGAGGGTGGCTACACCTTC.

This chain connects TRBV6-1 to TRBJ1-1; TRBD1 is a possible D gene (5 bases). V gave up 3 bases and J gave up 10 bases, with 15 bases separating them. Per germline, CDR1 MNHNS and CDR2 SASEGT. This CDR3 spans 13 amino acids. CDR3 DNA: TGTGCCAGCAGTGACCCGGGGCACTGGGGAGCTTTCTTT. This codes for CASSDPGHWGAFF.

The chain has TRBV19 and TRBJ1-6; D might be TRBD1 (6 bases). The CDR3 is made up of 14 amino acids. Germline CDR1 reads LNHDA; CDR2 reads SQIVND (reference sequence). V gave up 7 bases and J gave up 6 bases, with 13 bases separating them. The CDR3 region is CASTLDRSNSPLHF. CDR3 nucleotides: TGTGCCAGTACCCTGGACAGATCTAATTCACCCCTCCACTTT.

This chain joins TRBV30 and TRBJ1-1; 7 nucleotides align to TRBD1. Germline CDR1 GTSNPN, CDR2 SVGIG (reference sequence). This CDR3 is 12 amino acids long. The V gene end was trimmed by 4 bases and the J gene end by 6 bases; junction bases not matched to a gene: 5. This CDR3 is CAWTRQGAEAFF. Written as DNA, the CDR3 is TGTGCCTGGACTAGACAGGGCGCTGAAGCTTTCTTT.

The V gene is TRBV7-2, the J gene TRBJ2-3; 9 bases fit TRBD2. CDR1 is SGHTA and CDR2 is FQGNSA in the germline V gene. V gave up 5 bases and J gave up 0 bases; unmatched junction bases: 3. This CDR3 is built from 15 residues. The CDR3 spells CASSELAGSTDTQYF. Written as DNA, the CDR3 is TGTGCCAGCAGCGAACTAGCGGGTAGCACAGATACGCAGTATTTT.

The genes are TRBV11-3 and TRBJ2-7; tentatively, D is TRBD2 (5 bases). The CDR3 has 14 residues. Germline V gene data show CDR1 as SGHNT and CDR2 as YENEEA. The V gene lost 0 bases and the J gene lost 4 bases, with 10 bases spanning the gap. CDR3 sequence reads: CASSLEDGGYEQYF. Written as DNA, the CDR3 is TGTGCCAGCAGCTTAGAGGACGGAGGATACGAGCAGTACTTC.

This chain uses TRBV12-3 or TRBV12-4 with TRBJ2-2; D gene unclear. The length of the CDR3 is 12 residues. Trimming took off 5 bases at V and 3 bases at J, with 4 bases between the two ends. The chain's CDR3 is CASSPDTGELFF. As DNA, the CDR3 is TGTGCCAGCAGTCCGGACACCGGGGAGCTGTTTTTT.

The chain has TRBV7-6 and TRBJ1-2; a weak D match, TRBD1 (5 bases). Germline lookup yields CDR1 SGHVS and CDR2 FNYEAQ. This CDR3 contains 13 residues. V was pared by 4 bases and J by 4 bases, with 10 bases between. CDR3 nucleotide sequence: TGTGCCAGCAGCTCCGACAGCGTCTATGGCTACACCTTC. Amino acids: CASSSDSVYGYTF.

This sequence joins TRBV7-2 and TRBJ2-7, with TRBD2 matching over 7 bases. With V trimmed by 0 bases and J by 9 bases, 14 bases remained unmatched. The germline gives CDR1 SGHTA, CDR2 FQGNSA. This CDR3 comprises 16 residues. CDR3 amino acids: CASSLAQVGGKFLQYF. The CDR3 DNA reads TGTGCCAGCAGCTTAGCGCAGGTGGGAGGGAAATTTTTGCAGTACTTC.

This clone was recorded once. The chain recombines TRBV14 with TRBJ1-3; unclear D gene. The CDR3 runs to 14 residues. V was trimmed by 4 bases and J by 0 bases, leaving 7 bases between them. In germline, CDR1 is SGHDN, CDR2 FVKESK. The CDR3 loop reads CASSPWGSGNTIYF. The DNA for the CDR3 is TGTGCCAGCAGCCCCTGGGGCTCTGGAAACACCATATATTTT.

This clone showed up just once. The genes are TRBV6-9 and TRBJ2-4, with D tentatively TRBD1 or TRBD2 (5 bases each). CDR3 length equals 16 residues. Germline loops: CDR1 MNHGY, CDR2 SVAAGI. V was trimmed by 7 bases and J by 0 bases, leaving 16 bases between them. This chain's CDR3 is CASTPGPTLAKNIQYF. The CDR3 DNA follows: TGTGCCAGCACCCCGGGGCCGACTTTAGCCAAAAACATTCAGTACTTC.

The chain uses TRBV25-1 and TRBJ2-3, with 12 bases that match TRBD1. The V gene's germline CDR1 is MGHDK and CDR2 SYGVNS. The V gene end was trimmed by 1 base and the J gene end by 5 bases; junction bases not matched to a gene: 4. CDR3 length: 16 amino acids. The CDR3 DNA is TGTGCCAGCAGTGAATTGGGACAGGGGGCTGGAGATACGCAGTATTTT. As protein: CASSELGQGAGDTQYF.

The rearrangement links TRBV6-5 to TRBJ2-1; no clear D gene. Trimming removed 6 bases from V and 1 base from J, with 4 bases in between. This CDR3 has 12 amino acids. Per the germline V gene, CDR1 is MNHEY and CDR2 is SVGAGI. In DNA form, the CDR3 reads TGTGCCAGCAGGGGGTCCTACAATGAGCAGTTCTTC. Its translation: CASRGSYNEQFF.

The CDR3 DNA reads as TGTGCCAGCAGCCCAAGGGAGGGGCACACTGAAGCTTTCTTT. Translated, it gives CASSPREGHTEAFF. The gene calls are TRBV7-9 and TRBJ1-1; TRBD1 might be the D (5 bases). The CDR3 covers 14 residues. The V end lost 5 bases, the J end lost 3 bases, and 13 bases lay between the germline ends. Per germline, CDR1 SEHNR and CDR2 FQNEAQ (reference sequence).

The rearrangement joins TRBV3-1 (or the pseudogene TRBV3-2) to TRBJ2-1, with a tentative D call TRBD2 (6 bases). The CDR3 runs to 18 residues. The V gene lost 1 base and the J gene lost 4 bases, with 20 bases spanning the gap. Germline-derived CDR1 and CDR2 are LGHDT and YNNKEL (reference sequence). Here the CDR3 reads CASSQVIRLNGGYNEQFF. The CDR3 nucleotides are TGTGCCAGCAGCCAAGTGATCCGCCTCAACGGGGGTTACAATGAGCAGTTCTTC.

The chain carries TRBV3-1 (or the pseudogene TRBV3-2) and TRBJ1-6; a possible D gene is TRBD1 (5 bases). Germline V gives CDR1 LGHDT, CDR2 YNNKEL (reference sequence). V was pared by 0 bases and J by 9 bases, with 9 bases between. This CDR3 has 14 residues. The CDR3 coding sequence is TGTGCCAGCAGCCAAGATCGGAGGGGTTCACCCCTCCACTTT. As protein: CASSQDRRGSPLHF.

V is TRBV7-3 and J is TRBJ2-3; 7 bases match TRBD1. Germline assignment: CDR1 SGHTA and CDR2 FQGTGA. Trimming at V came to 0 bases and at J to 4 bases, leaving 4 bases not matched to a gene. The CDR3 length is 15 residues. CDR3 residues: CASSLTGGGPDTQYF. The CDR3, as DNA: TGTGCCAGCAGCTTAACAGGGGGCGGGCCAGATACGCAGTATTTT. Full variable domain (remainder filled in from reference TRBV7-3 and TRBJ2-3): GAGVSQTPSNKVTEKGKYVELRCDPISGHTALYWYRQSLGQGPEFLIYFQGTGAADDSGLPNDRFFAVRPEGSVSTLKIQRTERGDSAVYLCASSLTGGGPDTQYFGPGTRLTVL.

This clone came up once. V usage is TRBV28 and J usage is TRBJ2-3, with D unclear. CDR1 and CDR2 (germline): MDHEN, SYDVKM. Trimming removed 6 bases at V and 2 bases at J, with 6 bases between. The CDR3 extends over 12 amino acids. In DNA form, the CDR3 reads TGTGCCAGCAGCCGAGACACAGATACGCAGTATTTT. Protein sequence: CASSRDTDTQYF.

J is TRBJ2-7 and V is TRBV28; D is ambiguous. Trimming removed 5 bases from V and 3 bases from J, with 5 bases in between. The CDR3 consists of 11 residues. CDR1 and CDR2 from the germline V gene are MDHEN and SYDVKM. This CDR3 is CASSTYYEQYF. The DNA for the CDR3 is TGTGCCAGCAGTACCTACTACGAGCAGTACTTC.

The chain uses TRBV10-3 and TRBJ1-5; the D gene is possibly TRBD1 (6 bases). V dropped 3 bases and J dropped 2 bases, with 8 bases sitting between them. The CDR3 contains 14 residues. CDR1 ENHRY and CDR2 SYGVKD come from the germline V gene. The CDR3 sequence: CAISEQGGNQPQHF. The CDR3, as DNA: TGTGCCATCAGTGAACAGGGCGGCAATCAGCCCCAGCATTTT.

The rearrangement joins TRBV21-1 to TRBJ1-1. TRBV21-1 is listed as a pseudogene. The CDR3 runs 14 residues. The CDR3 protein is CASSKLRGGTEAFF. CDR3 DNA sequence: TGTGCCAGCAGCAAACTCCGGGGGGGGACTGAAGCTTTCTTT.

The chain combines TRBV19 with TRBJ1-2, with D perhaps matching TRBD1 (5 bases). The V end was cut by 3 bases, the J end by 10 bases, with 18 bases between. The germline V gene encodes CDR1 LNHDA and CDR2 SQIVND (reference sequence). This CDR3 is 14 amino acids long. CDR3 sequence (DNA): TGTGCCAGTAGTATGGGCACCACGGACATGGACTACACCTTC. It is translated as CASSMGTTDMDYTF.

V gene TRBV30 combines with J gene TRBJ1-4; 8 bases line up with TRBD1. This CDR3 is 17 amino acids long. In germline, CDR1 is GTSNPN, CDR2 SVGIG (reference sequence). V was pared by 3 bases and J by 5 bases, with 14 bases of the junction left unmatched. Here the CDR3 reads CAWSPTGAGGANEKLFF. DNA for the CDR3: TGTGCCTGGAGCCCGACAGGGGCAGGGGGGGCCAATGAAAAACTGTTTTTT.

J is TRBJ1-2 and V is TRBV28; the match to TRBD1 covers 8 bases. Trimming at V came to 5 bases and at J to 4 bases, leaving 15 bases not matched to a gene. There are 17 residues in the CDR3. Per the germline V gene, CDR1 is MDHEN and CDR2 is SYDVKM. CDR3 amino acids: CASSHRDRTTLRYGYTF. The DNA for the CDR3 is TGTGCCAGCAGTCATAGGGACAGGACAACCCTTCGCTATGGCTACACCTTC.

This chain connects TRBV6-2 or TRBV6-3 to TRBJ1-1; D is ambiguous. The CDR3 has 12 amino acids. CDR1 is MNHEY and CDR2 is SVGEGT in the germline V gene. With 2 bases removed from V and 4 bases from J, the gap between germline ends came to 5 bases. The CDR3 bases are TGTGCCAGCAGTTACGTCGGCACTGAAGCTTTCTTT. The encoded protein is CASSYVGTEAFF.

The chain is built from TRBV5-6 and TRBJ2-3; D call uncertain. Germline V lookup: CDR1 SGHDT, CDR2 YYEEEE. The CDR3 spans 15 residues. V shed 4 bases and J shed 0 bases, with 12 bases lying between them. The CDR3 is CASSPNPGSTDTQYF. CDR3 bases: TGTGCCAGCAGCCCGAACCCTGGGAGCACAGATACGCAGTATTTT.